What follows describes a single TCR beta chain. Its antigen is as yet unknown. Using immunoSEQ multiplex PCR, the repertoire was profiled, and TCRdb retains in-frame clones only, with some absent. The sample lists 730,000 or so clones; approximately 79% were seen once. Investigators divided CD4+ cells into CD45RA+ naive and CD45RA-negative memory subsets. The data were taken from a study of shared clonotypes between healthy human individuals. About the study: The study used three CD4 naive, three CD4 memory, two CD8 naive and one CD8 memory plate per donor. Study-level results: Clonotype sharing among the donors was expected to vary with sequencing depth.

Sequencing used memory CD4+ T cells sorted from blood. Noted subset: CD45RA-negative fraction. The receptor comes from a woman aged 25 to 39 in good health.

The CDR3 loop is CASSNEYQETQYF. The CDR3 DNA reads TGTGCCAGCAGTAACGAATACCAAGAGACCCAGTACTTC. The rearrangement joins TRBV28 to TRBJ2-5; D is unclear. This CDR3 spans 13 amino acids. V lost 5 bases and J 0 bases, leaving 7 bases between the germline ends. The germline CDR1 and CDR2 sequences are MDHEN and SYDVKM.